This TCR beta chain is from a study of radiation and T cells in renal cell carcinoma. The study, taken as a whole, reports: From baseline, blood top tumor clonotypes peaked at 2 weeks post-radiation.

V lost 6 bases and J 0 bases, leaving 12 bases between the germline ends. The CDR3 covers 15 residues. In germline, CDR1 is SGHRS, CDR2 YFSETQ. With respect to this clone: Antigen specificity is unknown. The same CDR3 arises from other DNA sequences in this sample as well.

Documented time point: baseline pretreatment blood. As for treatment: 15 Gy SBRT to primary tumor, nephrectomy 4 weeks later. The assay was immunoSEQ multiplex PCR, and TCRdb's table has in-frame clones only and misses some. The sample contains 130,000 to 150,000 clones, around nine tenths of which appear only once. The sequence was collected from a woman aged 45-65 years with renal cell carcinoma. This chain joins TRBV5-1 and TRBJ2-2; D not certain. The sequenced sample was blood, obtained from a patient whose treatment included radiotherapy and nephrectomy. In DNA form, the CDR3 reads TGCGCCAGCAAGGAGACACCGGCGAACACCGGGGAGCTGTTTTTT. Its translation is CASKETPANTGELFF.